This TCR beta chain was documented in a study of blood T cell repertoires in COVID-19 (TCRdb year 2020). Regarding the study in general: The collaborator samples originated in the United States, Italy and Spain and spanned the acute and convalescent phases of COVID-19. The repertoires were made available in a free public database intended to serve as a resource for research on the immune response to SARS-CoV-2. Deeply sampled blood TCRbeta repertoires from subjects exposed to, actively infected with, or recovered from COVID-19 were included in the dataset. Samples were obtained from the ongoing ImmuneRACE study (first 160 participants) and from 950 to 1,500 subjects provided by 6 global collaborators. A de-identified subject ID, COVID-19 status, age in years and sex were almost always included in the sample metadata. The material from the prospective study consisted of cDNA or gDNA derived from T cells, B-cell-depleted T cells, or PBMCs. Where HLA class I and class II types were available, the types were taken from metadata supplied by the sample provider, not from assay-based typing.

The germline V gene supplies CDR1 LGHNA and CDR2 YSLEER. Trimming takes 0 bases off V and 8 bases off J; junction bases not matched to a gene: 5. The CDR3 measures 15 amino acids from cysteine to phenylalanine. Just the 45-base CDR3 DNA is kept, in frame starting at base 1. This clone has only one observation. No cognate antigen has been identified for it. It has no much larger one-base neighbor in the sample; base qualities were not kept. The immunoSEQ Assay, a bias-controlled multiplex PCR, was used to amplify TCRbeta CDR3 regions from genomic DNA. Concerning the study's data processing: Within the assay, amplification of reference gene primers was used to estimate how many nucleated cells each sample contained. To quantify the absolute abundance of each unique TCRbeta CDR3 rearrangement, sequence reads were collapsed and filtered. Productive Simpson clonality was computed per sample as the square root of Simpson's diversity index over productive rearrangements. TCRdb retrieved this table from immuneACCESS and kept in-frame rearrangements only. Not all clones are present; in checked studies, unresolved V genes account for under half, and no reason is known for the remainder. The DNA was the basis for D and trimming; V, J and clone size are from that table. This sample has 350,000 or so clones in its table, and 92% of those were observed once. The ten biggest clones cover under 20% of the sample.

Results and caveats for the whole study, not just this receptor: Clinical and demographic metadata were provided uncurated, with the amount varying by source and participant.

In the prospective study, participants were roughly 18 to 100 years old, resided in 24 geographic areas of the United States, and were enrolled through a virtual design. To assign participants to cohorts, the prospective study relied on clinical history that participants themselves reported in a screening survey and a study questionnaire. Recovered participants in ImmuneRACE Cohort 3 were defined as having two consecutive negative NP/OP PCR tests, clearance from a healthcare professional, or resolution of symptoms. In the prospective study, mobile phlebotomists collected whole blood, serum and a nasopharyngeal or oropharyngeal swab from each participant. Participants in the prospective study had the option to provide additional blood draws and questionnaires over a 2-month period. Blood samples from the prospective study were shipped frozen or at room temperature prior to DNA extraction.

The chain employs TRBV4-3 and TRBJ2-1, with 9 middle bases fitting TRBD2. Sequenced: PBMCs or T cells enriched from blood (not recorded which). The sequence was obtained from a woman aged 30 to 39 who had recovered from COVID-19. At the DNA level, the sequence is TGCGCCAGCAGCCAAGATTGGGGGACTAGCTATGAGCAGTTCTTC. It specifies CASSQDWGTSYEQFF.